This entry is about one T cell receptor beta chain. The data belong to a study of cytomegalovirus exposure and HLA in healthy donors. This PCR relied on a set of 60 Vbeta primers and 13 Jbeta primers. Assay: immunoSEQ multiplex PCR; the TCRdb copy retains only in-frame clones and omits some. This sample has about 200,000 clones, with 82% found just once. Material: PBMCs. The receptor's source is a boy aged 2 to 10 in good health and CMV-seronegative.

The CDR3 protein is CASSAGTGQETQYF. CDR3 DNA sequence: TGTGCCAGCAGCGCCGGGACAGGGCAAGAGACCCAGTACTTC. The chain employs TRBV5-6 and TRBJ2-5; TRBD1 matches at 9 bases. The trim removed 4 bases at V and 2 bases at J, leaving 3 bases unmatched. This CDR3 contains 14 residues. Per germline, CDR1 SGHDT and CDR2 YYEEEE.